This T cell receptor (beta chain) came from a study of blood T cell repertoires in COVID-19. CDR1 MNHEY and CDR2 SVGAGI come from the germline V gene. This CDR3 has 11 residues. V lost 8 bases and J lost 5, with 10 bases in between. Libraries were prepared by immunoSEQ multiplex PCR; TCRdb keeps only in-frame clonotypes and omits some of them. The data show about 35,000 clones, 78% seen once. The chain is built from TRBV6-5 and TRBJ2-7; D is uncertain. The TCR comes from a man older than 75 with acute or convalescent COVID-19. The sequenced sample was peripheral blood. CDR3 DNA sequence: TGTGCCAGCGGCAGGCTCCACGAGCAGTACTTC. Translation gives CASGRLHEQYF.